This T cell receptor delta chain is drawn from a study of gamma-delta chains in newborns, infants, children. Turning to the study itself: Innate gammadelta T cells reportedly expand polyclonally right after birth, driven by microbial exposure, per the title.

This clone is large within its sample. Additional DNA sequences in this sample encode the identical CDR3. TCRdb fed the reads into CATT to redo clone calling. The sample yields 1,500 to 2,500 delta-chain clones, around 3% seen once. V dropped 4 bases and J dropped 0; count of bases not matched to a gene: 11. This CDR3 spans 21 amino acids. Germline CDR1 reads GEAIGNYY; CDR2 reads EKD. This TCR was recovered from a child in good health. Material: blood. The chain links TRDV2 to TRDJ3; TRDD3 agrees at 13 bases. The CDR3 DNA reads TGTGCCTGTGATCCTGTACTGGGGGATACGCAGAGCTCCTGGGACACCCGACAGATGTTTTTC. Protein sequence: CACDPVLGDTQSSWDTRQMFF.